The rows below give T cell receptor beta chains drawn from one sample of a study of blood T cell repertoires in COVID-19. Sequencing used immunoSEQ multiplex PCR; TCRdb keeps in-frame clones, though not all of them. The table has roughly 180,000 clones, roughly 84% seen once. The sample consisted of PBMCs or T cells enriched from blood (not recorded which). Receptor source: a man in his 60s who had recovered from COVID-19. Both conserved end residues are part of each CDR3. The D gene is left open where the match is weak. Not all rows give a size; the values are once, few, many and, for expanded clones, a class.

j_gene	v_gene	d_gene	abundance	CDR3aa	CDR3nt
TRBJ2-3	TRBV27	.	.	CASSLRSGGEPTDTQYF	TGTGCCAGCAGTTTACGAAGCGGCGGGGAACCAACAGATACGCAGTATTTT
TRBJ1-6	TRBV6-6	.	.	CASREYNSPLHF	TGTGCCAGTCGGGAGTATAATTCACCCCTCCACTTT
TRBJ2-1	TRBV5-1	TRBD1	.	CASSFSEGASYNEQFF	TGCGCCAGCAGCTTCTCAGAGGGGGCCTCCTACAATGAGCAGTTCTTC
TRBJ2-7	TRBV27	TRBD1	.	CASRDLQGAEGFYEQYF	TGTGCCAGCAGGGACTTACAGGGGGCCGAGGGTTTCTACGAGCAGTACTTC
TRBJ2-7	TRBV6-1	.	.	CASSERRTDTRYEQYF	TGTGCCAGCAGTGAAAGGCGGACAGACACCCGCTACGAGCAGTACTTC
TRBJ1-5	TRBV18	TRBD1	few	CASSPRGTGGGNQPQHF	TGTGCCAGCTCACCTCGGGGGACAGGGGGGGGCAATCAGCCCCAGCATTTT
TRBJ2-5	TRBV9	.	.	CASSVSGTPEETQYF	TGTGCCAGCAGCGTAAGTGGGACACCTGAAGAGACCCAGTACTTC
TRBJ2-3	TRBV19	.	.	CASSRGGTDTQYF	TGTGCCAGTAGTAGGGGCGGCACAGATACGCAGTATTTT
TRBJ1-4	TRBV19	.	.	CASSNRATNEKLFF	TGTGCCAGTAGTAACAGAGCAACTAATGAAAAACTGTTTTTT
TRBJ2-7	TRBV6-5	.	.	CASSRDEAYEQYF	TGTGCCAGCAGCCGGGATGAGGCCTACGAGCAGTACTTC
TRBJ1-1	TRBV7-3	.	.	CASSLTGGTNTEAFF	TGTGCCAGCAGCTTAACAGGGGGAACGAACACTGAAGCTTTCTTT
TRBJ2-2	TRBV19	TRBD2	.	CASIRAGGLTGELFF	TGTGCCAGTATTCGAGCGGGAGGGCTTACCGGGGAGCTGTTTTTT
TRBJ1-1	TRBV7-9	.	.	CASSLQVMNTEAFF	TGTGCCAGCAGCTTACAGGTGATGAACACTGAAGCTTTCTTT
TRBJ2-1	TRBV29-1	TRBD2	few	CSVTSGGETEQFF	TGCAGCGTTACTAGCGGGGGAGAAACCGAGCAGTTCTTC
TRBJ2-5	TRBV7-3	TRBD2	.	CASSRGTSASETQYF	TGTGCCAGCAGCCGTGGGACTAGCGCGTCAGAGACCCAGTACTTC
TRBJ2-7	TRBV5-1	TRBD1	.	CASSSTGGGYEQYF	TGCGCCAGCAGCTCCACAGGGGGCGGGTACGAGCAGTACTTC
TRBJ1-1	TRBV9	.	.	CASSMGPNTEAFF	TGTGCCAGCAGCATGGGGCCGAACACTGAAGCTTTCTTT
TRBJ2-1	TRBV9	TRBD2	.	CASSRAGAGGPRGEQFF	TGTGCCAGCAGCCGGGCAGGAGCGGGAGGCCCAAGGGGGGAGCAGTTCTTC
TRBJ2-7	TRBV7-2	.	.	CASSPTRVSYEQYF	TGTGCCAGCAGCCCCACCCGGGTCTCCTACGAGCAGTACTTC
TRBJ1-5	TRBV15	TRBD1	once	CATSRGGQREGQPQHF	TGTGCCACCAGCAGGGGGGGACAGAGGGAAGGCCAGCCCCAGCATTTT
TRBJ2-3	TRBV7-8	.	.	CASSLSQMTDTQYF	TGTGCCAGCAGCCTTTCCCAGATGACAGATACGCAGTATTTT
TRBJ2-6	TRBV5-1	.	.	CASSPISGFGANVLTF	TGCGCCAGCAGCCCGATCTCAGGGTTTGGGGCCAACGTCCTGACTTTC
TRBJ2-1	TRBV9	TRBD1	.	CASSVVGQGGYNEQFF	TGTGCCAGCAGCGTAGTGGGACAGGGGGGATACAATGAGCAGTTCTTC
TRBJ1-6	TRBV30	TRBD1	.	CAWRGNRGSYNSPLHF	TGTGCCTGGAGGGGCAACAGGGGATCCTATAATTCACCCCTCCACTTT
TRBJ2-5	TRBV7-2	TRBD2	.	CASRTQAGGEVTQYF	TGTGCCAGCAGAACACAGGCGGGAGGTGAGGTGACCCAGTACTTC
TRBJ2-7	TRBV5-8	.	.	CASSLRGTYEQYF	TGTGCCAGCAGCTTGAGAGGGACCTACGAGCAGTACTTC
TRBJ1-1	TRBV11-2	.	.	CASSLVFSRTGNTEAFF	TGTGCCAGCAGCTTAGTTTTCAGTCGAACGGGGAACACTGAAGCTTTCTTT
TRBJ1-1	TRBV29-1	.	few	CSEFGAGATEAFF	TGCAGCGAATTCGGGGCAGGGGCCACTGAAGCTTTCTTT
TRBJ2-7	TRBV9	TRBD1	.	CASSVSQGAYEQYF	TGTGCCAGCAGCGTAAGTCAGGGGGCTTACGAGCAGTACTTC
TRBJ2-2	TRBV7-2	.	.	CASTQDGREAGELFF	TGTGCCAGCACCCAGGACGGGAGAGAAGCCGGGGAGCTGTTTTTT
TRBJ2-1	TRBV6-4	TRBD2	many	CASSGLAGSNEQFF	TGTGCCAGCTCGGGACTAGCGGGATCCAATGAGCAGTTCTTC
TRBJ2-2	TRBV9	.	.	CASSVGQGMNTGELFF	TGTGCCAGCAGCGTAGGGCAGGGGATGAACACCGGGGAGCTGTTTTTT
TRBJ2-2	TRBV7-3	TRBD1	few	CASSFASGTGTGELFF	TGTGCCAGCAGCTTCGCCTCCGGGACAGGCACCGGGGAGCTGTTTTTT
TRBJ2-7	TRBV5-1	TRBD2	few	CASSALAGGAPYEQYF	TGCGCCAGCAGCGCACTAGCGGGGGGGGCCCCCTACGAGCAGTACTTC